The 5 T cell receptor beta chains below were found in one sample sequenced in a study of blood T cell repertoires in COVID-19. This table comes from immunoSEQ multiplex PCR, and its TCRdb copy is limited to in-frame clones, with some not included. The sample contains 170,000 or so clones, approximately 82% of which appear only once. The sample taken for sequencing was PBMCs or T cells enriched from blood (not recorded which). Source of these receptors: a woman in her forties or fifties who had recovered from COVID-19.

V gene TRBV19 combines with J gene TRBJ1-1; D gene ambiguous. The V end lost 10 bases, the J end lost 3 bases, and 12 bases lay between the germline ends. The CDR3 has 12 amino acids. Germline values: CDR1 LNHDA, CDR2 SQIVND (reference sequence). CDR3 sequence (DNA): TGTGCCAACCTGGGAGGCGACACTGAAGCTTTCTTT. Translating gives CANLGGDTEAFF.

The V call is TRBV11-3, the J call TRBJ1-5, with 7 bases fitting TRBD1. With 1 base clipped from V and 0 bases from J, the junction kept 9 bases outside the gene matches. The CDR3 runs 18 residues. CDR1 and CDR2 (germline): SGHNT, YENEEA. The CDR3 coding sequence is TGTGCCAGCAGCTTAGTAGGGGGACAGAGTTATAGCAATCAGCCCCAGCATTTT. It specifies CASSLVGGQSYSNQPQHF.

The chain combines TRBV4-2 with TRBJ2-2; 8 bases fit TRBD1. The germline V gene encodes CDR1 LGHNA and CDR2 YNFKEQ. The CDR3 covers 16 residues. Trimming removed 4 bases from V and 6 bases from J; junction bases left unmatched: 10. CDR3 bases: TGTGCCAGCAGCCTCGTGGGGCAGGGGGCTCCCGGGGAGCTGTTTTTT. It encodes CASSLVGQGAPGELFF.

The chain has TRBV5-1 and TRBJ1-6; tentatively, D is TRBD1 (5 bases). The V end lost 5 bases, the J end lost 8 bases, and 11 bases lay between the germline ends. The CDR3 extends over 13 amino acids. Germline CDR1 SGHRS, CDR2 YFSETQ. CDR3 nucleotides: TGCGCCAGCAGGGGGACGGGGGATTCACCCCTCCACTTT. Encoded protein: CASRGTGDSPLHF.

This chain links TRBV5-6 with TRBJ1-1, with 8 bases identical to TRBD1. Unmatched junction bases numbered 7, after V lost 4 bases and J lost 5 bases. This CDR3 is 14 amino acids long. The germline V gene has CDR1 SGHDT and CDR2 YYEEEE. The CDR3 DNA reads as TGTGCCAGCAGCCCAGGGGGCGTAGGGACTGAAGCTTTCTTT. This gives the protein CASSPGGVGTEAFF. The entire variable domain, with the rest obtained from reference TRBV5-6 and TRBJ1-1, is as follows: DAGVTQSPTHLIKTRGQQVTLRCSPKSGHDTVSWYQQALGQGPQFIFQYYEEEERQRGNFPDRFSGHQFPNYSSELNVNALLLGDSALYLCASSPGGVGTEAFFGQGTRLTVV.